A single sample is the source of the 8 T cell receptor beta chains below, sequenced in a study of cytomegalovirus exposure and HLA in healthy donors. Primers for the PCR totalled 60 Vbeta and 13 Jbeta. TCRdb's copy holds only in-frame clones and misses some; the assay was immunoSEQ multiplex PCR. The sample yields under 200,000 clones, approximately 81% seen once. What was sequenced was PBMCs. These receptor sequences come from a boy aged 2-9 years in good health and CMV-seronegative.

The V and J genes are TRBV29-1 and TRBJ2-1; TRBD2 aligns across 10 bases. After removal of 4 bases from V and 7 bases from J, the junction contained 4 bases not matched to a gene. This CDR3 has 13 residues. CDR1 is SQVTM, CDR2 ANQGSEA, per germline. This CDR3 reads CSVASGGGNEQFF. CDR3 DNA: TGCAGCGTTGCTAGCGGGGGAGGGAATGAGCAGTTCTTC.

The table lists this clone with a few counts. The chain combines TRBV5-1 with TRBJ1-1; TRBD1 agrees at 7 bases. Germline CDR1 and CDR2: SGHRS and YFSETQ. The CDR3 consists of 15 residues. V trimming: 4 bases; J trimming: 6 bases; junction bases outside the gene matches: 12. CDR3 bases: TGCGCCAGCAGCAAAAAAGGGGGCGCGGAGGCTGAAGCTTTCTTT. Residues: CASSKKGGAEAEAFF.

This chain connects TRBV6-6 to TRBJ1-2; a weak D match, TRBD1 (6 bases). This CDR3 is 13 amino acids long. V dropped 6 bases and J dropped 4 bases, with 12 bases sitting between them. In germline, CDR1 is MNHNY, CDR2 SVGAGI (reference sequence). CDR3 nucleotides: TGTGCCAGCAGCACAGGGTCGGGCTATGGCTACACCTTC. This sequence encodes CASSTGSGYGYTF.

V is TRBV2 and J is TRBJ2-3; 10 bases match TRBD2. Losses at the gene ends were 2 bases for V and 4 bases for J; bases not matched to a gene: 3. Looked up from germline, CDR1 is SNHLY and CDR2 is FYNNEI. The CDR3 contains 15 residues. As DNA, the CDR3 is TGTGCCAGCAGTGAAAGAGCGGGAGGGCCAGATACGCAGTATTTT. It codes for CASSERAGGPDTQYF.

The gene calls are TRBV10-3 and TRBJ2-2; no firm D call. V lost 7 bases and J lost 0, with 12 bases in between. The germline CDR1 and CDR2 sequences are ENHRY and SYGVKD. The CDR3 loop spans 15 amino acids. The CDR3 reads CAIKAGSTNTGELFF. The CDR3 DNA reads TGTGCCATCAAGGCAGGCAGTACGAACACCGGGGAGCTGTTTTTT.

The chain links TRBV5-6 to TRBJ1-6; possibly TRBD1 for D (5 bases). CDR3 length: 18 amino acids. V lost 4 bases and J 0 bases, leaving 17 bases between the germline ends. The germline V gene has CDR1 SGHDT and CDR2 YYEEEE. CDR3 amino acids: CASSPEQAGGSYNSPLHF. The CDR3 DNA is TGTGCCAGCAGCCCCGAGCAGGCCGGGGGCTCCTATAATTCACCCCTCCACTTT. Filled out from reference TRBV5-6 and TRBJ1-6, the complete variable domain reads DAGVTQSPTHLIKTRGQQVTLRCSPKSGHDTVSWYQQALGQGPQFIFQYYEEEERQRGNFPDRFSGHQFPNYSSELNVNALLLGDSALYLCASSPEQAGGSYNSPLHFGNGTRLTVT.

This clone came up a few times. The rearrangement joins TRBV14 to TRBJ2-3; no reliable D call. There are 14 residues in the CDR3. Looked up from germline, CDR1 is SGHDN and CDR2 is FVKESK. V dropped 2 bases and J dropped 3 bases, with 9 bases sitting between them. CDR3 region: CASSQYEVTDTQYF. Here the CDR3 DNA reads TGTGCCAGCAGCCAATATGAGGTTACAGATACGCAGTATTTT.

This clone came up once. The V gene is TRBV27, the J gene TRBJ2-1, with TRBD2 matching over 7 bases. The CDR3 is 16 amino acids. Trimming at V came to 2 bases and at J to 0 bases, leaving 4 bases not matched to a gene. CDR1 and CDR2 from the germline V gene are MNHEY and SMNVEV (reference sequence). The CDR3 here is CASSLGRESSYNEQFF. The CDR3 DNA is TGTGCCAGCAGTTTAGGGCGGGAGAGCTCCTACAATGAGCAGTTCTTC.